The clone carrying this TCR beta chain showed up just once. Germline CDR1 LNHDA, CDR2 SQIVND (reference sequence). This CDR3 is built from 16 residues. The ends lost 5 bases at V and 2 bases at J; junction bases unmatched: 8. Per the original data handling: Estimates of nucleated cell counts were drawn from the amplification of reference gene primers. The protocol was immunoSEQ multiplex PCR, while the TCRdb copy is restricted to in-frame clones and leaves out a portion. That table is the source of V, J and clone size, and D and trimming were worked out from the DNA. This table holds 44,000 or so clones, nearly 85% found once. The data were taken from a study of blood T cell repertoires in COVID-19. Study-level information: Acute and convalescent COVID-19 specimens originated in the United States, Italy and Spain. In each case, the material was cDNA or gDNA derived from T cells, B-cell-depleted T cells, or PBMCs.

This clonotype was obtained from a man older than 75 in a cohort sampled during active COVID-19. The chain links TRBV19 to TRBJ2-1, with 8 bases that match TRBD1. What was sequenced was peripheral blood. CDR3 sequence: CASSPIDRGTYNEQFF. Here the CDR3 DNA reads TGTGCCAGTAGTCCCATCGACAGGGGAACCTACAATGAGCAGTTCTTC.